This T cell receptor beta chain derives from a study of blood T cell repertoires in COVID-19. In the study overall: Spain, Italy and the United States supplied samples that represented acute and convalescent COVID-19. PBMCs, B-cell-depleted T cells, or T cells provided the cDNA or gDNA that made up the material.

Trimming pared 9 bases from V and 5 bases from J, leaving 8 bases between. The CDR3 sequence is 11 residues long. The germline gives CDR1 KGHDR, CDR2 SFDVKD. One Seattle source followed patients from active infection through their disease course. Original methodology: Quantification of nucleated cells was approximated via reference gene primer amplification. The protocol was immunoSEQ multiplex PCR, while the TCRdb copy is restricted to in-frame clones and leaves out a portion. The V and J calls and clone size are taken from that table; D and trimming were inferred from the DNA. The data hold 100,000 to 150,000 clones, with approximately 90% observed a single time.

The chain links TRBV24-1 to TRBJ2-3; D unresolved. Specimen: peripheral blood. This clonotype was sampled from a man aged 45 to 65 with COVID-19, enrolled during active disease. CDR3 residues: CATGEIDTQYF. The CDR3 DNA is TGTGCCACCGGAGAGATAGATACGCAGTATTTT.